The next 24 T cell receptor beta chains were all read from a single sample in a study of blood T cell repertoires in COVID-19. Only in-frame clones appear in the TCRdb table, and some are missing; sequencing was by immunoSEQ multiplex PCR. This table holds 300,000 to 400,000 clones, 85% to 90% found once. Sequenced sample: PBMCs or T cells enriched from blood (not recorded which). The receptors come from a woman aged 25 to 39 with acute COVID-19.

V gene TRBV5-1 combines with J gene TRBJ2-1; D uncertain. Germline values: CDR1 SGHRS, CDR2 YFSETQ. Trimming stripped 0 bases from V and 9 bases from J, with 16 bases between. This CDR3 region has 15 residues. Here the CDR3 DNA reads TGCGCCAGCAGCTTGGACCCGCGTTCTAGATCTGAGCAGTTCTTC. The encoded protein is CASSLDPRSRSEQFF.

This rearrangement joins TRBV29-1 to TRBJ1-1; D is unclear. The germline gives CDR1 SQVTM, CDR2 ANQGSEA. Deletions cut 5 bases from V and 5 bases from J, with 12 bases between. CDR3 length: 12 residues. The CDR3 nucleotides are TGCAGCGTTTATACTCTCGGGACTGAAGCTTTCTTT. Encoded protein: CSVYTLGTEAFF.

In DNA, the CDR3 is TGTGCCAGCAGCCACAGTCAGGGGGGTCACGAGCAGTACTTC. Translating it yields CASSHSQGGHEQYF. J is TRBJ2-7 and V is TRBV7-2, with D possibly TRBD1 on 7 matching bases. The CDR3 extends over 14 amino acids. Trimming took off 5 bases at V and 5 bases at J, with 16 bases between the two ends. Per the germline V gene, CDR1 is SGHTA and CDR2 is FQGNSA.

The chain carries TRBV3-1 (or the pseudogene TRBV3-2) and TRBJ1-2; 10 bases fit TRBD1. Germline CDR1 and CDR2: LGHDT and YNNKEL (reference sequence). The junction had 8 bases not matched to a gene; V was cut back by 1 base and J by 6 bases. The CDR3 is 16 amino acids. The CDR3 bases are TGTGCCAGCAGCCAAGGGCCATCGGGACAGGGGCATGGCTACACCTTC. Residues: CASSQGPSGQGHGYTF.

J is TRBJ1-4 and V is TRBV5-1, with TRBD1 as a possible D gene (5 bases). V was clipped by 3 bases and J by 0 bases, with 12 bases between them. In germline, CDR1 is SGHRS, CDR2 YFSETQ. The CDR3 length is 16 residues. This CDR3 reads CASSSVGGTTNEKLFF. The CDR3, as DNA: TGCGCCAGCAGCTCTGTGGGGGGGACAACTAATGAAAAACTGTTTTTT.

DNA for the CDR3: TGCGCCAGCAGCCAAGATCACGGGTTTGGAAACACCATATATTTT. As protein: CASSQDHGFGNTIYF. This chain joins TRBV4-3 and TRBJ1-3, with no clear D. Per germline, CDR1 LGHNA and CDR2 YSLEER. The CDR3 covers 15 residues. The germline V and J ends were trimmed by 0 bases and 3 bases, with 9 bases remaining between them.

The DNA for the CDR3 is TGCGCCAGCAGCCCCCTCTTGGGGGGGCTAGGTGAAAAACTGTTTTTT. Amino acid sequence: CASSPLLGGLGEKLFF. This chain connects TRBV4-1 to TRBJ1-4, with TRBD1 as a possible D gene (6 bases). Per germline, CDR1 MGHRA and CDR2 YSYEKL. The CDR3 covers 16 residues. V lost 4 bases and J lost 7, with 19 bases in between.

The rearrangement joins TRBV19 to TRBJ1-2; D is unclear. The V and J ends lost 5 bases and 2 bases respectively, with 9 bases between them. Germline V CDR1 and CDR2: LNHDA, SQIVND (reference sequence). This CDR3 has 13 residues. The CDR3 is CASSLTVNYGYTF. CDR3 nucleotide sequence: TGTGCCAGTAGTTTAACAGTGAACTATGGCTACACCTTC.

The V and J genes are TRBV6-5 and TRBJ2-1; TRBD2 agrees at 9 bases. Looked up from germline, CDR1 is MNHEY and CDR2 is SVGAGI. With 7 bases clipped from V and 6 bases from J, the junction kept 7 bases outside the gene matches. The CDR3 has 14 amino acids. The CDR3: CASTAGGHPNEQFF. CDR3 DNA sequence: TGTGCCAGCACGGCGGGGGGGCATCCCAATGAGCAGTTCTTC.

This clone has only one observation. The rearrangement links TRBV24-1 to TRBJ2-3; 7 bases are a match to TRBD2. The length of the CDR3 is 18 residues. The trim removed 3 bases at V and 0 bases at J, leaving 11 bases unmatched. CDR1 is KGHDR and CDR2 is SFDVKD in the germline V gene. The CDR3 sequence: CATSDPSVGRGSTDTQYF. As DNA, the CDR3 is TGTGCCACCAGTGATCCATCGGTCGGGCGGGGGAGCACAGATACGCAGTATTTT.

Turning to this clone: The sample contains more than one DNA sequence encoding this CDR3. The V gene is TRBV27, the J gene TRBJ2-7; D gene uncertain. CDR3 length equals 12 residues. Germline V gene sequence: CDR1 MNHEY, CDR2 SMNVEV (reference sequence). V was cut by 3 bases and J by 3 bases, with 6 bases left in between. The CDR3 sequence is CASSLPGYEQYF. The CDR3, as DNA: TGTGCCAGCAGTTTGCCGGGCTACGAGCAGTACTTC.

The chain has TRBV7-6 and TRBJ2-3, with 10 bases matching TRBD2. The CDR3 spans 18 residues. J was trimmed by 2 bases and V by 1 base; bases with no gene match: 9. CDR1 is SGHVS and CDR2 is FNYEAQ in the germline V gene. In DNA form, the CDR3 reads TGTGCCAGCAGCTTAGTCCCCGCTAGCGGGGGTTTCACAGATACGCAGTATTTT. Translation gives CASSLVPASGGFTDTQYF.

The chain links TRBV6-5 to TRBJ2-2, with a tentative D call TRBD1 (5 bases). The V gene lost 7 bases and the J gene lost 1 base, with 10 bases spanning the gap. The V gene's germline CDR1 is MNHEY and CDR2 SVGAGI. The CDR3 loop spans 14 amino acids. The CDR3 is CASIDSLNTGELFF. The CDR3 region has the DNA TGTGCCAGCATCGACAGCTTGAACACCGGGGAGCTGTTTTTT.

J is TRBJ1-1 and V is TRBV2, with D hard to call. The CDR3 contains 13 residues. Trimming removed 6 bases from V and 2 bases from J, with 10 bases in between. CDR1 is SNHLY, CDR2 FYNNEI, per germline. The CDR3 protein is CASSTTPNTEAFF. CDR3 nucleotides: TGTGCCAGCAGCACGACTCCTAACACTGAAGCTTTCTTT.

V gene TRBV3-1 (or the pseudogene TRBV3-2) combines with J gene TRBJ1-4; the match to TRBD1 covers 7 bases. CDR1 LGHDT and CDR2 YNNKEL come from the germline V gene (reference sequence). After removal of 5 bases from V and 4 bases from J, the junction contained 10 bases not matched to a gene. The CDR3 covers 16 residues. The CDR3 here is CASSSPRGTVNEKLFF. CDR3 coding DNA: TGTGCCAGCAGCTCCCCTCGCGGGACAGTTAATGAAAAACTGTTTTTT.

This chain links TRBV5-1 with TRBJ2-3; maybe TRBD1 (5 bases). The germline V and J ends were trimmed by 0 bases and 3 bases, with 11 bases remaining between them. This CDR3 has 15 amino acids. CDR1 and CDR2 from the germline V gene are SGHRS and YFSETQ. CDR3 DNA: TGCGCCAGCAGCTTGGCGGCAGGGTTTACAGATACGCAGTATTTT. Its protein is CASSLAAGFTDTQYF.

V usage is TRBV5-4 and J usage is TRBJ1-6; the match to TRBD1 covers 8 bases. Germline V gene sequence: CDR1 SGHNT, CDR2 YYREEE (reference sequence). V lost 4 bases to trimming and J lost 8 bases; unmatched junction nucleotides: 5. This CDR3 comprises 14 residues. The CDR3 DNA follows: TGTGCCAGCAGCCCGCGGGACAGGTATTCACCCCTCCACTTT. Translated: CASSPRDRYSPLHF.

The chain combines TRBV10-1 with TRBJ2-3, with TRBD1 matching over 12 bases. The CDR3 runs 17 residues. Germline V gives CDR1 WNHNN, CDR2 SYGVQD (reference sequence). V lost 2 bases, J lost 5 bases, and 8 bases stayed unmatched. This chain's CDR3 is CASSEPRDRGQGDTQYF. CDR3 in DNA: TGCGCCAGCAGTGAGCCCAGGGACAGGGGGCAGGGAGATACGCAGTATTTT.

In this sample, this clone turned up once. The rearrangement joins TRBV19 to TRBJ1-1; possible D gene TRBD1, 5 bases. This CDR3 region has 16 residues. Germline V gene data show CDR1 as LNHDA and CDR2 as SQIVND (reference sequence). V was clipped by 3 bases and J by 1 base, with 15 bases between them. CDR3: CASSILGPRRNTEAFF. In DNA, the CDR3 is TGTGCCAGTAGTATCTTGGGGCCCCGACGGAACACTGAAGCTTTCTTT.

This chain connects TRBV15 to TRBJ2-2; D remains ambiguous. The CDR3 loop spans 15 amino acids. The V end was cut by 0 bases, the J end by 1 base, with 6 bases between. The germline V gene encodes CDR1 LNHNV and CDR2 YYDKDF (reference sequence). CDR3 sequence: CATSRERGNTGELFF. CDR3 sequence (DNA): TGTGCCACCAGCAGAGAAAGAGGGAACACCGGGGAGCTGTTTTTT.

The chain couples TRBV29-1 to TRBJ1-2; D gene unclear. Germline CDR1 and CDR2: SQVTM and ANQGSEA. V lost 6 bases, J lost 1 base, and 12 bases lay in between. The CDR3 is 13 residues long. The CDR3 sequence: CSVWLQHNYGYTF. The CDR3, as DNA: TGCAGCGTGTGGCTACAGCATAACTATGGCTACACCTTC.

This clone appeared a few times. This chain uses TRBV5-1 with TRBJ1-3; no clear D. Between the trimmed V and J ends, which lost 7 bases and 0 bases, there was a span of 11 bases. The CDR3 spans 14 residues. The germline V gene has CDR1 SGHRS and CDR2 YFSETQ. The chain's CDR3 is CASCEGSSGNTIYF. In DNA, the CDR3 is TGCGCCAGCTGCGAGGGAAGCTCTGGAAACACCATATATTTT.

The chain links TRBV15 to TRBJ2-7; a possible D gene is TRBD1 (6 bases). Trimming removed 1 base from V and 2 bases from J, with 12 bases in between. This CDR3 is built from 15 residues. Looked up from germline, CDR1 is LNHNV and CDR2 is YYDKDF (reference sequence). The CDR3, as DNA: TGTGCCACCAGCAGAGCGGGACACGCTACCTACGAGCAGTACTTC. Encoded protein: CATSRAGHATYEQYF. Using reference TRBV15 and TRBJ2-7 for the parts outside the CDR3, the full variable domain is DAMVIQNPRYQVTQFGKPVTLSCSQTLNHNVMYWYQQKSSQAPKLLFHYYDKDFNNEADTPDNFQSRRPNTSFCFLDIRSPGLGDTAMYLCATSRAGHATYEQYFGPGTRLTVT.

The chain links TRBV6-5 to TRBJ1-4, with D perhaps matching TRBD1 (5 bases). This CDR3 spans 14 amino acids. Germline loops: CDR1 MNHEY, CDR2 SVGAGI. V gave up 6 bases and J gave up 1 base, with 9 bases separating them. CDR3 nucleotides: TGTGCCAGCAGACAAGGGGTAACTAATGAAAAACTGTTTTTT. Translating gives CASRQGVTNEKLFF.